Listed here are 26 T cell receptor beta chains from one sample, sequenced in a study of tumor and adjacent non-tumor tissue in lung cancer. The library came from three nested PCR rounds adapted from ARM-PCR protocols. Using its own MiXCR run on the multiplex PCR reads, TCRdb lists one record per CDR3 protein. The table lists around 210,000 distinct CDR3 sequences, over 55% of them singletons, with roughly 24% in the top ten. No cell sorting was done before RNA was extracted from the tissue. The sequencing input was lung tumor tissue. The receptors here all came from a man in his 60s with non-small cell lung cancer.

This clonotype was detected a few times. V and J are TRBV5-1 and TRBJ2-4; D ambiguous. With 0 bases removed from V and 0 bases from J, the gap between germline ends came to 10 bases. Germline loops: CDR1 SGHRS, CDR2 YFSETQ. This CDR3 contains 16 residues. DNA for the CDR3: TGCGCCAGCAGCTTGGGGCAGCACTTAGCCAAAAACATTCAGTACTTC. Its protein product is CASSLGQHLAKNIQYF.

Remarks on this clonotype: No conserved phenylalanine or tryptophan is present at the end of the CDR3, so a read error is the likely explanation. The V call is TRBV20-1, the J call TRBJ1-1; no definite D call. Germline values: CDR1 DFQATT, CDR2 SNEGSKA (reference sequence). Trimming pared 3 bases from V and 9 bases from J, leaving 14 bases between. The CDR3 extends over 12 amino acids. For the CDR3, the DNA is TGCAGTGCTAGCGAAATTTGGCAGAAAGCTTTCTCT. Translation gives CSASEIWQKAFS.

This clonotype was counted a few times. A single base separates this from a much larger clone, so it may be a read error. The chain uses TRBV4-3 and TRBJ2-7; possibly TRBD1 or TRBD2 for D (5 bases each). CDR1 is LGHNA, CDR2 YSLEER, per germline. The CDR3 runs to 13 residues. Deletions cut 6 bases from V and 1 base from J, with 10 bases between. DNA of the CDR3: TGCGCCAGCAGACGGGACCGATCCTACGAGCAGTACTTC. It encodes CASRRDRSYEQYF.

About this clonotype itself: A junction boundary mismatches the germline segment, possibly from a read error. The chain joins TRBV4-1 to TRBJ2-1; D ambiguous. Per germline, CDR1 MGHRA and CDR2 YSYEKL. This CDR3 is built from 13 residues. This CDR3 is CASSQAAFNKQFF. CDR3 nucleotide sequence: TGCGCCAGCAGCCAAGCGGCCTTCAATAAGCAGTTCTTC.

This chain uses TRBV20-1 with TRBJ2-1; 11 bases align to TRBD2. Per the germline V gene, CDR1 is DFQATT and CDR2 is SNEGSKA (reference sequence). The CDR3 consists of 16 residues. The trim removed 2 bases at V and 4 bases at J, leaving 7 bases unmatched. The CDR3 bases are TGCAGTGCTAGAAATGAGCTAGCGGGAGGATACAATGAGCAGTTCTTC. Translating gives CSARNELAGGYNEQFF.

This clonotype was recorded only once. The CDR3 coding sequence is TGTGCCAGCAGCTATAGCTGGCTTTCTGGGGCCAACGTCCTGACTTTC. It is translated as CASSYSWLSGANVLTF. The rearrangement uses TRBV11-3 and TRBJ2-6; no definite D call. V lost 4 bases, J lost 1 base, and 11 bases lay in between. The CDR3 length is 16 residues. The germline V gene has CDR1 SGHNT and CDR2 YENEEA.

About this clonotype: At one end, the junction sequence differs from germline, possibly due to a read error. The chain combines TRBV4-2 with TRBJ2-3, with TRBD1 matching 9 bases. The V gene's germline CDR1 is LGHNA and CDR2 YNFKEQ. The CDR3 is 16 amino acids. CDR3 residues: CASSRVVTGGTDTQYF. The CDR3 DNA is TGTGCCAGCAGCCGAGTAGTTACAGGGGGCACAGATACGCAGTATTTC.

This clonotype was counted many times. This rearrangement joins TRBV11-3 to TRBJ2-3; 7 positions match TRBD2. Per the germline V gene, CDR1 is SGHNT and CDR2 is YENEEA. This CDR3 comprises 12 residues. With V trimmed by 8 bases and J by 6 bases, 5 bases remained unmatched. CDR3 protein: CASSGGTDTQYF. CDR3 nucleotides: TGTGCCAGCTCGGGGGGAACGGATACGCAGTATTTT.

Notes on this clonotype: This could be a read error, since a much larger clone is one nucleotide away. This chain uses TRBV12-3 or TRBV12-4 with TRBJ2-7; 7 bases line up with TRBD1. With 6 bases clipped from V and 5 bases from J, the junction kept 7 bases outside the gene matches. The CDR3 covers 13 residues. CDR3 loop: CASSLPTGDEQYF. CDR3 coding DNA: TGTGCCAGCAGCCTACCTACAGGGGACGAGCAGTACTTC.

This clonotype was counted at least ten times. The rearrangement links TRBV12-3 or TRBV12-4 to TRBJ2-2; 10 bases line up with TRBD2. Trimming removed 6 bases from V and 5 bases from J; junction bases left unmatched: 6. This CDR3 region has 15 residues. This CDR3 reads CASRALAGKTGELFF. CDR3 in DNA: TGTGCCAGCAGAGCACTAGCGGGAAAAACCGGGGAGCTGTTTTTT.

The rearrangement uses TRBV11-2 and TRBJ1-5, with D uncertain. Deletions cut 5 bases from V and 4 bases from J, with 15 bases between. The CDR3 runs to 15 residues. CDR1 is SGHAT and CDR2 is FQNNGV in the germline V gene. The CDR3 region is CASSQAPRGNQPQHF. CDR3 DNA: TGTGCCAGCAGCCAAGCCCCAAGAGGGAATCAGCCCCAGCATTTT.

About this clonotype: A read error is possible here, since a much larger clone lies one base away. The chain has TRBV4-2 and TRBJ1-3, with D maybe TRBD1 (5 bases). The CDR3 runs to 15 residues. The germline V gene has CDR1 LGHNA and CDR2 YNFKEQ. The CDR3 region has the DNA TGTGCCAACAGCCAAGATTCAGGGCAAGGAAACACCATATATTTT. Encoded protein: CANSQDSGQGNTIYF.

Comment on this clonotype: Just one base apart from a much larger clone, this may be a read error. The V call is TRBV6-1, the J call TRBJ2-1, with 12 bases lining up with TRBD1. The CDR3 loop spans 14 amino acids. The ends lost 8 bases at V and 8 bases at J; junction bases unmatched: 7. Germline-derived CDR1 and CDR2 are MNHNS and SASEGT. The CDR3: CASRRDRGRYEQFF. The DNA for the CDR3 is TGTGCCAGCCGCCGGGACAGGGGGCGCTATGAGCAGTTCTTC.

About this clonotype: The conserved closing phenylalanine or tryptophan is absent in this CDR3, likely reflecting a read error. The chain joins TRBV11-2 to TRBJ2-5, with a tentative D call TRBD1 (6 bases). Germline V gene lookup returns CDR1 SGHAT and CDR2 FQNNGV. The CDR3 contains 15 residues. The CDR3 region has the DNA TGTGCCGGCAGCTCCAGTGAGGGGGACCAAGAGACTCAGTACTTA. Translated: CAGSSSEGDQETQYL.

This clonotype was counted many times. This chain joins TRBV7-3 and TRBJ2-3; D might be TRBD1 (6 bases). Germline CDR1 reads SGHTA; CDR2 reads FQGTGA. The CDR3 consists of 15 residues. Trimming left V 2 bases short and J 4 bases short, with 13 bases between. CDR3 loop: CASSLGGSPPDTQYF. The CDR3 DNA reads as TGTGCCAGCAGCTTAGGGGGCAGCCCCCCAGATACGCAGTATTTT.

This clonotype was found a few times. The CDR3 here is CASSPSRTTNTGELFF. DNA of the CDR3: TGTGCCAGCAGCCCTTCCAGGACGACGAACACCGGGGAGCTGTTTTTT. The genes are TRBV5-4 and TRBJ2-2, with D hard to call. Germline V gives CDR1 SGHNT, CDR2 YYREEE (reference sequence). The CDR3 is 16 residues long. The V and J ends lost 4 bases and 0 bases respectively, with 13 bases between them.

This clonotype appeared once. The junction and the germline gene differ at one end; a read error may be behind it. The CDR3 here is CSFRDFRETHYF. The CDR3, as DNA: TGCAGCTTCAGGGATTTTAGAGAGACCCATTACTTC. This sequence joins TRBV29-1 and TRBJ2-5; a weak D match, TRBD1 (5 bases). This CDR3 is built from 12 residues. Germline V gives CDR1 SQVTM, CDR2 ANQGSEA.

For this clonotype: At one boundary the junction diverges from the germline segment, which might be a read error. V and J are TRBV29-1 and TRBJ2-1, with D uncertain. Looked up from germline, CDR1 is SQVTM and CDR2 is ANQGSEA. This CDR3 has 15 residues. The CDR3 DNA is TGCAGCGTTGATACCGGAGTGGGCTCCTACAATGAACAGTTCTTC. Translation gives CSVDTGVGSYNEQFF.

Notes on this clonotype: A junction end diverges from the germline sequence, so it may reflect a read error. V and J are TRBV7-8 and TRBJ1-2; D is ambiguous. Germline values: CDR1 SGHVS, CDR2 FQNEAQ. The CDR3 spans 15 residues. This CDR3 reads CASSLDQRTNYGYIF. CDR3 DNA sequence: TGTGCCAGCAGCTTGGACCAGAGAACTAACTATGGCTACATCTTC.

This clonotype occurred a few times. The chain combines TRBV6-1 with TRBJ1-2; the D is unclear. Germline CDR1 reads MNHNS; CDR2 reads SASEGT. The CDR3 has 13 amino acids. Between the trimmed V and J ends, which lost 6 bases and 11 bases, there was a span of 19 bases. CDR3 residues: CASSPRSRNDYTF. For the CDR3, the DNA is TGTGCCAGCAGCCCCAGAAGCAGGAACGATTACACCTTC.

Concerning this clonotype: It may be a read error: a sequence one base away is much more abundant. The rearrangement joins TRBV12-3 or TRBV12-4 to TRBJ1-1; D is unresolved. There are 13 residues in the CDR3. Trimming left V 1 base short and J 6 bases short, with 9 bases between. Here the CDR3 reads CASSLVVTPEAFF. The DNA of the CDR3 is TGTGCCAGCAGTTTAGTTGTCACGCCTGAAGCTTTCTTT.

This rearrangement joins TRBV12-3 or TRBV12-4 to TRBJ1-1; D might be TRBD1 (6 bases). The CDR3 extends over 15 amino acids. The V end lost 6 bases, the J end lost 7 bases, and 21 bases lay between the germline ends. The CDR3 nucleotides are TGTGCCAGCAGGGGAACAGGGTTGGGGGACATTGAAGCTTTCTTT. Its translation: CASRGTGLGDIEAFF.

Comments on this clonotype: A much larger clonotype is one base distant, so this may be a read error. The V gene is TRBV10-3, the J gene TRBJ2-7; D is undetermined. The V end lost 11 bases, the J end lost 8 bases, and 19 bases lay between the germline ends. The CDR3 has 12 residues. From germline, CDR1 is ENHRY and CDR2 SYGVKD. The chain's CDR3 is CAAQRARYKQYF. CDR3 sequence (DNA): TGTGCCGCACAAAGAGCTAGGTATAAGCAGTACTTC.

A few counts support this clonotype. This chain's CDR3 is CASSLTPRTDTQYF. CDR3 sequence (DNA): TGCGCCAGCAGCCTGACCCCCCGCACAGATACGCAGTATTTT. V and J are TRBV4-1 and TRBJ2-3, with D uncertain. The CDR3 has 14 amino acids. Trimming left V 4 bases short and J 1 base short, with 9 bases between. CDR1 is MGHRA, CDR2 YSYEKL, per germline.

Points on this clonotype: Given a much more abundant clone one base away, this may be a read error. This chain uses TRBV12-3 or TRBV12-4 with TRBJ1-2; TRBD1 is a possible D gene (6 bases). V was clipped by 4 bases and J by 10 bases, with 10 bases between them. There are 11 residues in the CDR3. As DNA, the CDR3 is TGTGCCAGCAGTTCAGGGGATGTCTACACCTTC. It encodes CASSSGDVYTF.

Notes on this clonotype: A much more abundant neighbour one base away suggests this may be a read error. The genes are TRBV20-1 and TRBJ2-1; 9 nucleotides align to TRBD2. CDR1 and CDR2 from the germline V gene are DFQATT and SNEGSKA (reference sequence). The CDR3 runs to 17 residues. The CDR3 loop is CSARWLAGTPSYDEQFF. The CDR3, as DNA: TGCAGTGCTAGGTGGCTAGCGGGAACCCCCTCCTACGATGAGCAGTTCTTC.